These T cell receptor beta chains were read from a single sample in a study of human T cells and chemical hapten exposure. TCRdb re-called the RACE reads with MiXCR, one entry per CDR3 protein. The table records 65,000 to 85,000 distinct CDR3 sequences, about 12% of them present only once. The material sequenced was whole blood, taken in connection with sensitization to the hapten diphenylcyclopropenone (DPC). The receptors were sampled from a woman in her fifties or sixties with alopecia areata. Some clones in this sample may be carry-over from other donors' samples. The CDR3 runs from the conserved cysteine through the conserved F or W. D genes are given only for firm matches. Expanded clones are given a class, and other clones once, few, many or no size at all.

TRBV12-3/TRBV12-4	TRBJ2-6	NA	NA	TGTGCCAGCAGTTTATCCCCGGGCTCTGGGGCCAACGTCCTGACTTTC	CASSLSPGSGANVLTF
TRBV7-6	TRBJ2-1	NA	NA	TGTGCCAGCACCCCGCTTCCCTATCAAAGTGAGCAGTTCTTC	CASTPLPYQSEQFF
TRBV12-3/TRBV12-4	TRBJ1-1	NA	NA	TGTGCCAGCAGTTTCGGGGTGTACACTGAAGCTTTCTTT	CASSFGVYTEAFF
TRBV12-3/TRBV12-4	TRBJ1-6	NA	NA	TGTGCCAGCAGTTTAGGCGAGTCACCCCTCCACTTT	CASSLGESPLHF
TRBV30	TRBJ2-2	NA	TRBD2	TGTGCCTGGAGGACTAGCGGGGAGGCCGGGGAGCTGTTTTTT	CAWRTSGEAGELFF
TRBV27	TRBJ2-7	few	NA	TGTGCCAGCAGACTAGCCTGGGGCTCCTACGAGCAGTACTTC	CASRLAWGSYEQYF
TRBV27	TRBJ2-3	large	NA	TGTGCCAGCAGCTCCTTCCCCCGTAAAGATACGCAGTATTTT	CASSSFPRKDTQYF
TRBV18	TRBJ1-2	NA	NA	TGTGCCAGCTCACCGCTGGGGACGGGGGATAACTATGGCTACACCTTC	CASSPLGTGDNYGYTF
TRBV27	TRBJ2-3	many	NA	TGTGCCAGCCGAAGCACAGATACGCAGTATTTT	CASRSTDTQYF
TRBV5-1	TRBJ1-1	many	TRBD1	TGCGCCAGCAGCCCGGTGACAGGGTTCACTGAAGCTTTCTTT	CASSPVTGFTEAFF
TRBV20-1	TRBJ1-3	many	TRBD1	TGCAGTGCTAGCTTCAGGGGGGATGGAAACACCATATATTTT	CSASFRGDGNTIYF
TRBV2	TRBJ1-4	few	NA	TGTGCCAGCACCGTGAGTGGGGAAAAACTGTTTTTT	CASTVSGEKLFF
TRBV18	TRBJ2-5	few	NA	TGTGCCAGCTCAAACCAAGAGACCCAGTACTTC	CASSNQETQYF
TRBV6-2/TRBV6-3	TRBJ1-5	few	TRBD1	TGTGCCAGCACCACGACAGGGTCAGGCAATCAGCCCCAGCATTTT	CASTTTGSGNQPQHF
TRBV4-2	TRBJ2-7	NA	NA	TGTGCCAGCAGCCAAGAACTGGGATACGAGCAGTACTTC	CASSQELGYEQYF
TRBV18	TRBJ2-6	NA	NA	TGTGCCAGTTTATACAGTATCCTCTCTGGGGCCAACGTCCTGACTTTC	CASLYSILSGANVLTF
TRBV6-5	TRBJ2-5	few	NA	TGTGCCAGCAGTCACCTATGGGACATCCAAGAGACCCAGTACTTC	CASSHLWDIQETQYF
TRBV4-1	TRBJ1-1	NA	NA	TGCGCCAGCAGCCAGTTTTTCGGGGAAACTGAAGCTTTCTTT	CASSQFFGETEAFF
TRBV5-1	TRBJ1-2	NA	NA	TGCGCCAGCAGCCCTAATCCGGGGACTGATTATGGCTACACCTTC	CASSPNPGTDYGYTF
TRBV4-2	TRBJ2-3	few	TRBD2	TGTGCCAGCAGCCAAGCCGGACCGGGGGGGTTTGATACGCAGTATTTT	CASSQAGPGGFDTQYF
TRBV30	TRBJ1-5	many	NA	TGTGCCTGGAGCGTCCCTCAGGGCAGAGCTTATAGCAATCAGCCCCAGCATTTT	CAWSVPQGRAYSNQPQHF
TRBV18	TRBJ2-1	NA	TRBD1	TGTGCCAGCTCACTGGACAGGGGGAGGTCCTACAATGAGCAGTTCTTC	CASSLDRGRSYNEQFF
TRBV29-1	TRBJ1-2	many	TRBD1	TGCAGCGTCGGGGACAGCCATAACTATGGCTACACCTTC	CSVGDSHNYGYTF
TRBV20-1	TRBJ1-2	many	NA	TGCAGTGCTAGAGATGGGCAGGGCTACACCTTC	CSARDGQGYTF
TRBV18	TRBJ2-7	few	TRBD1	TGTGCCAGCTCACCACCGTCGGACAGGACGTACGAGCAGTACTTC	CASSPPSDRTYEQYF
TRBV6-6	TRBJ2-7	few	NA	TGTGCCACCATGACGCCTGCCTACGAGCAGTACTTC	CATMTPAYEQYF
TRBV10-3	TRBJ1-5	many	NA	TGTGCCATCAGTGAGTCGGAGGGAGGGGCGAATAGCAATCAGCCCCAGCATTTT	CAISESEGGANSNQPQHF
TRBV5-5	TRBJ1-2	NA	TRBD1	TGTGCCAGCAGCCGGTCGGCAGGGGGCAACTCTGGCTACACCTTC	CASSRSAGGNSGYTF
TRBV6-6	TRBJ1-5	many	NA	TGTGCCAGCAGTACAGGGACTATTAGCAATCAGCCCCAGCATTTT	CASSTGTISNQPQHF
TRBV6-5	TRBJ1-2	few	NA	TGTGCCAGCAGGCAGCGTAACGTCGGCTACACCTTC	CASRQRNVGYTF
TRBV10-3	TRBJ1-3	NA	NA	TGTGCCATCAGAGGGACGGACTCTGGAAACACCATATATTTT	CAIRGTDSGNTIYF
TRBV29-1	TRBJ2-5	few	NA	TGCAGCGTTGTCGAGGGCCAAGAGACCCAGTACTTC	CSVVEGQETQYF
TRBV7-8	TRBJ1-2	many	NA	TGTGCCAGCAGCTTAGGTTCAGCAGGAACAATCTATGGCTACACCTTC	CASSLGSAGTIYGYTF
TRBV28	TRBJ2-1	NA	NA	TGTGCCAGCATACGGGCGATAAGCTACAATGAGCAGTTCTTC	CASIRAISYNEQFF
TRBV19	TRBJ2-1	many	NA	TGTGCCAGTAGTAGACTAGTTACTTCTGTTAATGAGCAGTTCTTC	CASSRLVTSVNEQFF
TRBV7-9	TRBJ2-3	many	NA	TGTGCCAGCAGCTTCGCCCTAGGGGATACGCAGTATTTT	CASSFALGDTQYF
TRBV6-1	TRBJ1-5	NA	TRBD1	TGTGCCAGCAGTGAGGGACAGGGGCCGGGGCAGCCCCAGCATTTT	CASSEGQGPGQPQHF
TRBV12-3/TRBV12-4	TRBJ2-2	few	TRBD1	TGTGCCAGCAGAATTGCTGGACAGGTGATTACCGGGGAGCTGTTTTTT	CASRIAGQVITGELFF
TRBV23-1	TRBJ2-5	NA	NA	TGCGCCAGCAGCGTATCGGGGGACCGCCAAGAGACCCAGTACTTC	CASSVSGDRQETQYF
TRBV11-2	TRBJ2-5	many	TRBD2	TGTGCCAGCAGCCCGCGTAGCGGGGCCCAAGAGACCCAGTACTTC	CASSPRSGAQETQYF
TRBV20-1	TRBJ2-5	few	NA	TGCAGTGCTGGGGAGGTGGGGCGGTTTCAAGAGACCCAGTACTTC	CSAGEVGRFQETQYF
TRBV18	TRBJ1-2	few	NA	TGTGCCAGCTCACCACCCCATGGGTTTAGCGATGGCTACACCTTC	CASSPPHGFSDGYTF
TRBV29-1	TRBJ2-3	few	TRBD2	TGCAGCGTTGAGGCAGCGGGGGGGCAAGAAGATACGCAGTATTTT	CSVEAAGGQEDTQYF
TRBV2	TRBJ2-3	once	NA	TGTGCCAGCCACTCGATGGGGGATACGCAGTATTTT	CASHSMGDTQYF
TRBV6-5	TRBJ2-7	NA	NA	TGTGCCAGCAGCGGATCGCTCGGGGGCTACGAGCAGTACTTC	CASSGSLGGYEQYF
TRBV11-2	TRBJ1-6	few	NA	TGTGCCAGCAGCGAGGACCCAGGGAATTCACCCCTCCACTTT	CASSEDPGNSPLHF
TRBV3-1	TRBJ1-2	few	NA	TGTGCCAGCAGCCAACCAGGGGAAGGTGGTGGCTACACCTTC	CASSQPGEGGGYTF
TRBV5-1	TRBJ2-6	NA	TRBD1	TGCGCCAGCAGCATCCGGGACAGTAACTCTGGGGCCAACGTCCTGACTTTC	CASSIRDSNSGANVLTF
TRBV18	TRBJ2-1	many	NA	TGTGCCAGCTCACCACCGGTGCCAGGCAACGGTCCTGAGCAGTTCTTC	CASSPPVPGNGPEQFF
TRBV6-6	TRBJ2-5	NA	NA	TGTGCCAGCAACCTAAACCAAGAGACCCAGTACTTC	CASNLNQETQYF
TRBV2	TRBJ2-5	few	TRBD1	TGTGCCAGCAGTGGGACAGGGGGCATGTGGGAGACCCAGTACTTC	CASSGTGGMWETQYF
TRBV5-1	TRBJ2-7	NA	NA	TGCGCCAGCAGCGAGGACACCGACTACGAGCAGTACTTC	CASSEDTDYEQYF
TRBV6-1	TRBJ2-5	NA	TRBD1	TGTGCCAGCATAGGACAGGGGGGCGAGACCCAGTACTTC	CASIGQGGETQYF
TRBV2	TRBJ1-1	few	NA	TGTGCCAGCATTCTCCGGGAAGCGAACACTGAAGCTTTCTTT	CASILREANTEAFF
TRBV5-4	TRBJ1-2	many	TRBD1	TGTGCCAGCAGCGCGGGACAGGAGTTTGGCTACACCTTC	CASSAGQEFGYTF
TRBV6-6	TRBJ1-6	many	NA	TGTGCCAGCAGTGAAACCTCCGGGACGTCCAGCTCCTATAATTCACCCCTCCACTTT	CASSETSGTSSSYNSPLHF
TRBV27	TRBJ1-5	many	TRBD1	TGTGCCAGCAGTTACACCACAGGGGCCGATCAGCCCCAGCATTTT	CASSYTTGADQPQHF
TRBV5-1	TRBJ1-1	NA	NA	TGCGCCAGCAGCTTGGAGGTAGGGATTCAAGCTTTCTTT	CASSLEVGIQAFF